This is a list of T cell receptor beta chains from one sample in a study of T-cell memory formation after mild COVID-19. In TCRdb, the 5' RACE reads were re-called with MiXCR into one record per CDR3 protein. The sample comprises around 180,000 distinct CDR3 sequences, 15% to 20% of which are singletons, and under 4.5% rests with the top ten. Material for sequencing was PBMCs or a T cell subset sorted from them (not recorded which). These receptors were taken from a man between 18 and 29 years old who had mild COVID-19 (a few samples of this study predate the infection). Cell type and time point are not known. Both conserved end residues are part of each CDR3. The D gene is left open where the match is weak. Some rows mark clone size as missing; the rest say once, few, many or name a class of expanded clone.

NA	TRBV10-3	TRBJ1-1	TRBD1	CATHDRGRAEAFF	TGTGCCACCCACGACAGGGGAAGAGCTGAAGCTTTCTTT
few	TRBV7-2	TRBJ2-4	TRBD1	CASSFTGQGNIQYF	TGTGCCAGCAGCTTCACGGGACAGGGAAACATTCAGTACTTC
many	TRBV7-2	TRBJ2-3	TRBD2	CASSSSSGAEYF	TGTGCCAGCAGCTCAAGTAGCGGGGCGGAGTATTTT
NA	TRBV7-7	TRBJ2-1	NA	CASSKTDGSYNEQFF	TGTGCCAGCAGCAAAACGGACGGCTCCTACAATGAGCAGTTCTTC
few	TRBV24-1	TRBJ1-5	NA	CATSDSGNGSNQPQHF	TGTGCCACCAGTGATTCAGGGAACGGGTCCAATCAGCCCCAGCATTTT
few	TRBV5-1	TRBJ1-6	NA	CASSSARNSPLHF	TGCGCCAGCAGCTCGGCCCGTAATTCACCCCTCCACTTT
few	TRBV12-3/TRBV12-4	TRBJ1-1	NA	CASSLSGGRNTEAFF	TGTGCCAGCAGCCTATCCGGCGGGAGGAACACTGAAGCTTTCTTT
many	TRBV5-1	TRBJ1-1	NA	CASSVGTMNTEAFF	TGCGCCAGCAGCGTGGGGACAATGAACACTGAAGCTTTCTTT
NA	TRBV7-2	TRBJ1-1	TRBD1	CASSDQGARIEAFF	TGTGCCAGCAGCGACCAGGGGGCGAGGATTGAAGCTTTCTTT
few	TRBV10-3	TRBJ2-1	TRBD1	CAISEDRGLGFF	TGTGCCATCAGTGAGGACAGGGGATTGGGGTTCTTC
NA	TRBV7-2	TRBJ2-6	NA	CASSLRAQLSSGANVLTF	TGTGCCAGCAGCTTAAGGGCGCAGCTAAGCTCTGGGGCCAACGTCCTGACTTTC
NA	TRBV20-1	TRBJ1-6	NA	CSARGGSPYNSPLHF	TGCAGTGCTAGAGGGGGTAGTCCCTATAATTCACCCCTCCACTTT
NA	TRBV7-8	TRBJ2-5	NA	CASRSTAPLAQYF	TGTGCCAGCAGGTCCACAGCGCCGCTGGCCCAGTACTTC
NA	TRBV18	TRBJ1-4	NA	CASSPQGKGEKLFF	TGTGCCAGCTCACCACAGGGGAAAGGAGAAAAACTGTTTTTT
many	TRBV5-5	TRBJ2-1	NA	CASSFVRGPYNEQFF	TGTGCCAGCAGCTTTGTGCGGGGGCCATACAATGAGCAGTTCTTC
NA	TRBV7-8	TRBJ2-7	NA	CASSPEWGSNEQYF	TGTGCCAGCAGCCCAGAGTGGGGTTCCAACGAGCAGTACTTC
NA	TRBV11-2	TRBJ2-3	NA	CASSLLASTDTQYF	TGTGCCAGCAGCTTGCTCGCTTCGACGGATACGCAGTATTTT
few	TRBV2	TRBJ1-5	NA	CASRRLAGSQPQHF	TGTGCCAGCAGACGGTTAGCAGGAAGTCAGCCCCAGCATTTT
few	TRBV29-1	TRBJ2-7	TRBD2	CSVDSGSGGASTYEQYF	TGCAGCGTTGACTCGGGTAGCGGGGGGGCCAGCACCTACGAGCAGTACTTC
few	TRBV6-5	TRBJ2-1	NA	CASSADLGRNEQFF	TGTGCCAGCAGTGCGGACTTGGGTCGGAATGAGCAGTTCTTC
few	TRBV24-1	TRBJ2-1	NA	CATSDQRASSYNEQFF	TGTGCCACCAGTGATCAAAGGGCAAGCTCCTACAATGAGCAGTTCTTC
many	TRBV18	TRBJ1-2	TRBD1	CASSPRTGGYGYTF	TGTGCCAGCTCACCACGGACAGGGGGCTATGGCTACACCTTC
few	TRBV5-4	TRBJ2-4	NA	CASSVDMSGDIQYF	TGTGCCAGCAGCGTGGATATGTCGGGGGACATTCAGTACTTC
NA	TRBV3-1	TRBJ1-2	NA	CASSQAGINYGYTF	TGTGCCAGCAGCCAAGCGGGGATTAACTATGGCTACACCTTC
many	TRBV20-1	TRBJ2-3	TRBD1	CSGQDRRSTDTQYF	TGCAGTGGGCAGGACAGGAGAAGCACAGATACGCAGTATTTT
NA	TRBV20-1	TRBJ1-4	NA	CSAPGRGATNEKLFF	TGCAGTGCCCCCGGTAGGGGCGCAACTAATGAAAAACTGTTTTTT
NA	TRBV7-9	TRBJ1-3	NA	CASSLMGATGNTIYF	TGTGCCAGCAGCTTGATGGGGGCTACTGGAAACACCATATATTTT
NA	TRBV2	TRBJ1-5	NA	CASSEGGGHQPQHF	TGTGCCAGCAGTGAAGGTGGGGGGCATCAGCCCCAGCATTTT
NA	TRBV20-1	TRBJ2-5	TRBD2	CSARGDSGVLAQYF	TGCAGTGCTAGAGGTGATAGCGGGGTCCTGGCCCAGTACTTC
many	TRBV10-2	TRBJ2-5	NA	CASSGLARETQYF	TGCGCCAGCAGTGGGCTAGCTAGGGAGACCCAGTACTTC
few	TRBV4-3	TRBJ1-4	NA	CASSQDVRNEKLFF	TGCGCCAGCAGCCAAGATGTCAGGAATGAAAAACTGTTTTTT
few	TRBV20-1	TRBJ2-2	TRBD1	CSASDRVTGELFF	TGCAGTGCTTCGGACAGGGTCACCGGGGAGCTGTTTTTT
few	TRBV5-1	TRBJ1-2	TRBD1	CASSLPDRVGYTF	TGCGCCAGCAGCCTACCCGACAGGGTTGGCTACACCTTC
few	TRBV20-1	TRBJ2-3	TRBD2	CSADSSGGDTQYF	TGCAGTGCAGATTCTAGCGGGGGGGATACGCAGTATTTT
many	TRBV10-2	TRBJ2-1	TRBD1	CASADRDDDEQFF	TGCGCCAGCGCCGACAGGGACGATGATGAGCAGTTCTTC
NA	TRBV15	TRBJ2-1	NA	CATSREGASYNEQFF	TGTGCCACCAGCAGAGAAGGGGCGTCCTACAATGAGCAGTTCTTC
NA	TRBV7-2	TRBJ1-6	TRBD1	CASSLRRGGRHNSPLHF	TGTGCCAGCAGCTTACGCAGGGGGGGGCGACATAATTCACCCCTCCACTTT
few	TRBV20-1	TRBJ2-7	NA	CSALQAGSSYEQYF	TGCAGTGCTCTCCAGGCAGGGAGCTCCTACGAGCAGTACTTC
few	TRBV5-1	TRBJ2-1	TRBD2	CASSLLWTSSYNEQFF	TGCGCCAGCAGCTTGTTATGGACTAGCTCCTACAATGAGCAGTTCTTC
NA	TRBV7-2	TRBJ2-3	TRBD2	CASSRSGGAPTVGDTQYF	TGTGCCAGCAGCCGTAGCGGGGGGGCCCCAACGGTCGGAGATACGCAGTATTTT
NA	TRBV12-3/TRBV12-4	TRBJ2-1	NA	CASSILSAEQFF	TGTGCCAGCAGCATCCTTAGCGCTGAGCAGTTCTTC
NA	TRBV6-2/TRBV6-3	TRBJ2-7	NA	CASSYKGNYEQYF	TGTGCCAGCAGTTACAAGGGGAACTACGAGCAGTACTTC
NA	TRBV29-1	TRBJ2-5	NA	CSVGVRETQYF	TGCAGCGTGGGGGTTAGAGAGACCCAGTACTTC
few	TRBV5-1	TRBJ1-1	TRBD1	CASSLVGTGNTEAFF	TGCGCCAGCAGCTTGGTAGGGACAGGCAACACTGAAGCTTTCTTT
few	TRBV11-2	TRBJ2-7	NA	CASSQDRAYEQYF	TGTGCCAGCAGCCAAGACAGAGCCTACGAGCAGTACTTC
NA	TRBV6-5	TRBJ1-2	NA	CASSYRASYGYTF	TGTGCCAGCAGTTACAGGGCTAGCTATGGCTACACCTTC
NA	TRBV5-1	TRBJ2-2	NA	CASSLGAQKGFTGELFF	TGCGCCAGCAGCTTGGGTGCCCAGAAGGGGTTCACCGGGGAGCTGTTTTTT
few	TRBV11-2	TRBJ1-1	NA	CASANVREDTEAFF	TGTGCCAGCGCGAACGTGCGGGAAGACACTGAAGCTTTCTTT
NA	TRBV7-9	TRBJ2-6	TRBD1	CASSPRDSRSAGANVLTF	TGTGCCAGCAGCCCCAGGGACAGTCGTTCGGCTGGGGCCAACGTCCTGACTTTC
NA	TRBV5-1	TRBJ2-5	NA	CASSLATGIQETQYF	TGCGCCAGCAGCTTGGCCACAGGGATTCAAGAGACCCAGTACTTC
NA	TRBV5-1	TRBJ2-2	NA	CASSSGVGTGELFF	TGCGCCAGCAGCTCTGGGGTGGGCACCGGGGAGCTGTTTTTT
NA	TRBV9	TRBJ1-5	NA	CASSVGTGTGENQPQHF	TGTGCCAGCAGCGTAGGGACGGGAACTGGGGAAAATCAGCCCCAGCATTTT
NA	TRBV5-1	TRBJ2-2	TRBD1	CASSGGQARGELFF	TGCGCCAGCAGCGGTGGACAGGCGCGCGGGGAGCTGTTTTTT